This T cell receptor beta chain was observed in a study of blood T cell repertoires in COVID-19. As for the study in general: Sources were T cells, B-cell-depleted T cells, or PBMCs; the material itself was cDNA or gDNA.

CDR1 and CDR2 from the germline V gene are LGHDT and YNNKEL (reference sequence). With V trimmed by 3 bases and J by 7 bases, 9 bases remained unmatched. The CDR3 consists of 15 residues. In the original workflow: Using reference gene primer amplification, nucleated cell counts were estimated. Sequencing used immunoSEQ multiplex PCR; TCRdb keeps in-frame clones, though not all of them. V and J calls and clone size follow that table, whereas D and trimming were derived from the DNA. The sample lists hundreds of thousands of clones, roughly 83% seen once, with under 3% in the top ten. Sequenced input: peripheral blood. The rearrangement uses TRBV3-1 (or the pseudogene TRBV3-2) and TRBJ1-2; 9 bases fit TRBD1. This TCR came from a woman in her 70s with active or convalescent COVID-19. CDR3 in amino acids: CASSHLDRGFSGYTF. CDR3 nucleotide sequence: TGTGCCAGCAGCCACCTGGACAGGGGATTTAGTGGCTACACCTTC.